This passage covers 14 T cell receptor beta chains from one sample sequenced in a study of chemoradiotherapy in HPV16-positive cancers. Method: immunoSEQ multiplex PCR; TCRdb's copy keeps in-frame clones and lacks some. The data contain tens of thousands of clones, 85% to 90% of them seen just once; the ten biggest clones take up 3.5% to 4.5%. The sample here was blood, taken from a patient who underwent chemoradiotherapy. The receptors come from a human donor with HPV-associated anogenital cancer.

J is TRBJ2-3 and V is TRBV5-1; D might be TRBD1 (5 bases). Trimming removed 5 bases from V and 0 bases from J, with 16 bases in between. CDR1 and CDR2 from the germline V gene are SGHRS and YFSETQ. This CDR3 comprises 16 residues. CDR3 sequence reads: CASRGLGPQSTDTQYF. CDR3 bases: TGCGCCAGCAGGGGATTGGGGCCGCAGAGCACAGATACGCAGTATTTT.

This clone came up once. This chain joins TRBV5-4 and TRBJ1-2, with TRBD1 as a possible D gene (6 bases). The ends were cut back, 3 bases at V and 7 bases at J, with 16 bases in the middle. This CDR3 is 14 amino acids long. The germline CDR1 and CDR2 sequences are SGHNT and YYREEE (reference sequence). The CDR3: CASSWGGGAGGYTF. CDR3 sequence (DNA): TGTGCCAGCAGCTGGGGTGGGGGCGCCGGTGGCTACACCTTC.

This chain uses TRBV19 with TRBJ1-4, with D possibly being TRBD1 (6 bases). The CDR3 runs 15 residues. CDR1 and CDR2 from the germline V gene are LNHDA and SQIVND (reference sequence). Between the trimmed V and J ends, which lost 7 bases and 4 bases, there was a span of 16 bases. The CDR3 sequence is CASTPQGNGNEKLFF. The CDR3 DNA is TGTGCCAGTACCCCCCAGGGGAACGGTAATGAAAAACTGTTTTTT. Complete variable domain (other parts from reference TRBV19 and TRBJ1-4): DGGITQSPKYLFRKEGQNVTLSCEQNLNHDAMYWYRQDPGQGLRLIYYSQIVNDFQKGDIAEGYSVSREKKESFPLTVTSAQKNPTAFYLCASTPQGNGNEKLFFGSGTQLSVL.

The chain couples TRBV30 to TRBJ1-5, with 7 bases lining up with TRBD1. CDR3 length: 15 amino acids. The germline gives CDR1 GTSNPN, CDR2 SVGIG (reference sequence). J was trimmed by 4 bases and V by 0 bases; bases with no gene match: 6. The DNA of the CDR3 is TGTGCCTGGAGTGTCGGAGGGACAGCTAATCAGCCCCAGCATTTT. It is translated as CAWSVGGTANQPQHF.

The gene calls are TRBV29-1 and TRBJ2-3; 9 positions agree with TRBD2. V was clipped by 8 bases and J by 6 bases; unmatched bases: 18. Germline-derived CDR1 and CDR2 are SQVTM and ANQGSEA. CDR3 size: 16 residues. Written as DNA, the CDR3 is TGCAGCACCCAAAGGGGAGCGGGGGGAGCTTTGGATACGCAGTATTTT. Amino acids: CSTQRGAGGALDTQYF.

CDR3 nucleotides: TGCAGCGCCGAATCCCCAGGGGCCATGAACACTGAAGCTTTCTTT. Protein: CSAESPGAMNTEAFF. The chain joins TRBV29-1 to TRBJ1-1, with D tentatively TRBD1 (6 bases). The CDR3 covers 15 residues. The germline V and J ends were trimmed by 7 bases and 0 bases, with 18 bases remaining between them. In germline, CDR1 is SQVTM, CDR2 ANQGSEA.

This chain uses TRBV5-8 with TRBJ1-4; 8 bases match TRBD1. J gave up 2 bases and V 1 base, and 1 base lay outside the gene matches. CDR1 SGHTS and CDR2 YDEGEE come from the germline V gene. CDR3 size: 15 residues. In nucleotides, the CDR3 is TGTGCCAGCAGCTTGCAGGGGGCCACTAATGAAAAACTGTTTTTT. Its translation is CASSLQGATNEKLFF.

The chain combines TRBV11-2 with TRBJ2-7, with a possible D match to TRBD1 (6 bases). CDR1 and CDR2 (germline): SGHAT, FQNNGV. Trimming pared 5 bases from V and 2 bases from J, leaving 10 bases between. The CDR3 extends over 13 amino acids. CDR3 protein: CASSPTGTYEQYF. The CDR3 region has the DNA TGTGCCAGCAGCCCCACAGGGACCTACGAGCAGTACTTC.

This chain links TRBV30 with TRBJ2-3; 8 nucleotides align to TRBD2. CDR1 and CDR2 from the germline V gene are GTSNPN and SVGIG (reference sequence). The CDR3 totals 17 residues. V lost 0 bases and J lost 6; bases outside the gene matches: 14. CDR3 in DNA: TGTGCCTGGAGTGTACTGTCCCGGGGGGGTACATGGGATACGCAGTATTTT. Protein: CAWSVLSRGGTWDTQYF.

V gene TRBV6-5 combines with J gene TRBJ2-7; 9 bases map to TRBD1. The CDR3 spans 15 residues. Germline trimming cut 5 bases from V and 2 bases from J; bases unmatched to any gene: 7. In germline, CDR1 is MNHEY, CDR2 SVGAGI. This chain's CDR3 is CASSRPGTGTYEQYF. The CDR3 DNA sequence: TGTGCCAGCAGTCGCCCCGGGACAGGGACCTACGAGCAGTACTTC.

The chain employs TRBV11-2 and TRBJ2-3; D is ambiguous. V lost 6 bases and J 3 bases, leaving 7 bases between the germline ends. Germline V lookup: CDR1 SGHAT, CDR2 FQNNGV. The CDR3 totals 12 residues. CDR3 nucleotide sequence: TGTGCCAGCAGTGCCGTAACAGATACGCAGTATTTT. Its translation: CASSAVTDTQYF.

The chain joins TRBV6-1 to TRBJ1-4; TRBD1 agrees at 8 bases. The CDR3 length is 15 residues. V shed 4 bases and J 7 bases; nucleotides not matched to a gene: 8. The germline V gene encodes CDR1 MNHNS and CDR2 SASEGT. The CDR3 sequence is CASSGEIGTGEKLFF. CDR3 nucleotides: TGTGCCAGCAGTGGAGAAATCGGGACAGGTGAAAAACTGTTTTTT.

The J gene is TRBJ2-5, the V gene TRBV23-1; D may be TRBD1 (6 bases). TRBV23-1 is an ORF, and what it does is uncertain. V dropped 0 bases and J dropped 3 bases, with 8 bases sitting between them. This CDR3 spans 14 amino acids. The CDR3 nucleotides are TGCGCCAGCAGTCAATCGTCAGGGGAAGAGACCCAGTACTTC. This sequence encodes CASSQSSGEETQYF.

For the CDR3, the DNA is TGTGCCATCGGGCTAGCGGGGGGCCGCACAGATACGCAGTATTTT. This gives the protein CAIGLAGGRTDTQYF. The chain links TRBV10-3 to TRBJ2-3; TRBD2 matches at 11 bases. Germline lookup yields CDR1 ENHRY and CDR2 SYGVKD. V was clipped by 8 bases and J by 1 base; unmatched bases: 5. The CDR3 is 15 amino acids.